Presented here are 13 T cell receptor beta chains from one specimen sequenced in a study of blood T cell repertoires in COVID-19. Sequenced by immunoSEQ multiplex PCR; TCRdb stores in-frame clones only, minus some. The data contain 110,000 or so clones, 65% to 80% of them singletons. Sequenced material: peripheral blood. Receptors originate from a middle-aged woman with acute or convalescent COVID-19.

CDR3 DNA: TGTGCCAGCAGCTTAGCGATTCAGTCGAACACCGGGGAGCTGTTTTTT. Translated, it gives CASSLAIQSNTGELFF. The chain has TRBV7-6 and TRBJ2-2; no definite D call. V lost 0 bases and J lost 0, with 8 bases in between. The germline CDR1 and CDR2 sequences are SGHVS and FNYEAQ. The length of the CDR3 is 16 residues.

The rearrangement uses TRBV29-1 and TRBJ2-3; D is possibly TRBD1 (6 bases). Deletions cut 4 bases from V and 1 base from J, with 18 bases between. CDR1 is SQVTM, CDR2 ANQGSEA, per germline. The CDR3 is 16 amino acids. Here the CDR3 reads CSVGRTVDWGTDTQYF. In DNA, the CDR3 is TGCAGCGTTGGTCGGACAGTGGATTGGGGCACAGATACGCAGTATTTT.

The rearrangement links TRBV30 to TRBJ1-4; unclear D gene. Trimming shortened V by 2 bases and J by 14 bases, and 12 bases separated the two germline ends. This CDR3 is 11 amino acids long. Germline CDR1 GTSNPN, CDR2 SVGIG (reference sequence). This CDR3 reads CAWSSEVLLFF. CDR3 nucleotides: TGTGCCTGGAGTTCTGAGGTTCTTCTGTTTTTT.

The chain links TRBV7-7 to TRBJ2-3; 8 nucleotides match TRBD1. V shed 2 bases and J 1 base; nucleotides not matched to a gene: 5. The V gene's germline CDR1 is SSHAT and CDR2 FNYEAQ (reference sequence). This CDR3 region has 16 residues. The CDR3 nucleotides read TGTGCCAGCAGCTTAAAGGACAGGGATCGCACAGATACGCAGTATTTT. Its protein product is CASSLKDRDRTDTQYF.

The chain's CDR3 is CATSRDLYYEQYF. For the CDR3, the DNA is TGTGCCACCAGCAGAGATCTCTACTACGAGCAGTACTTC. The genes are TRBV15 and TRBJ2-7; D ambiguous. The V gene lost 0 bases and the J gene lost 3 bases, with 6 bases spanning the gap. Germline V lookup: CDR1 LNHNV, CDR2 YYDKDF (reference sequence). The CDR3 totals 13 residues.

The V and J genes are TRBV11-3 and TRBJ2-3; D call uncertain. The CDR3 length is 15 residues. Germline V lookup: CDR1 SGHNT, CDR2 YENEEA. V dropped 1 base and J dropped 2 bases, with 10 bases sitting between them. CDR3 sequence: CASSLGIAHTDTQYF. In nucleotides, the CDR3 is TGTGCCAGCAGCTTAGGGATAGCCCACACAGATACGCAGTATTTT.

This clone was picked up one time. The germline gene is not matched at one end of the junction; a read error may be the cause. The chain has TRBV29-1 and TRBJ2-7; the match to TRBD1 covers 7 bases. Germline values: CDR1 SQVTM, CDR2 ANQGSEA. The CDR3 extends over 15 amino acids. The DNA of the CDR3 is TGCAGCGCTGAAGATGTACAGGGGTTCCCCTACGAGCAGTACTTC. Its protein is CSAEDVQGFPYEQYF.

The gene calls are TRBV20-1 and TRBJ2-7; D is perhaps TRBD2 (6 bases). There are 11 residues in the CDR3. The V end was cut by 6 bases, the J end by 13 bases, with 19 bases between. The germline V gene encodes CDR1 DFQATT and CDR2 SNEGSKA (reference sequence). CDR3 sequence: CSATPREVHYF. CDR3 nucleotide sequence: TGCAGTGCCACCCCAAGGGAGGTTCATTACTTC.

V is TRBV5-1 and J is TRBJ2-5; 10 bases are a match to TRBD1. The J segment lost 5 bases and the V segment lost 1 base, leaving 11 bases of the junction unmatched. CDR1 and CDR2 from the germline V gene are SGHRS and YFSETQ. The CDR3 is made up of 17 amino acids. CDR3 amino acids: CASSLKLTGGAEETQYF. In DNA form, the CDR3 reads TGCGCCAGCAGCTTGAAGTTGACAGGGGGCGCGGAGGAGACCCAGTACTTC.

The CDR3 here is CASTGQGPETQYF. CDR3 DNA: TGCGCCAGCACCGGACAGGGCCCAGAGACCCAGTACTTC. The gene calls are TRBV4-1 and TRBJ2-5, with 8 bases aligning to TRBD1. The CDR3 is 13 amino acids. Germline V lookup: CDR1 MGHRA, CDR2 YSYEKL. The V and J ends lost 7 bases and 4 bases, in that order; junction bases with no gene match: 5.

The chain has TRBV5-1 and TRBJ2-3, with a tentative D call TRBD1 (7 bases). The germline CDR1 and CDR2 sequences are SGHRS and YFSETQ. V was pared by 5 bases and J by 4 bases, with 14 bases between. The CDR3 is made up of 14 amino acids. CDR3 in amino acids: CASRSQGGSDTQYF. The CDR3 coding sequence is TGCGCCAGCAGGTCGCAGGGGGGCTCAGATACGCAGTATTTT.

This clone has more than one count but fewer than ten. The V gene is TRBV10-3, the J gene TRBJ2-5; 8 bases agree with TRBD2. Trimming took 8 bases from V and 5 from J; bases not matched to a gene: 1. CDR3 size: 11 residues. Per germline, CDR1 ENHRY and CDR2 SYGVKD. The CDR3 DNA follows: TGTGCCATCCGGGGGGGGGAGACCCAGTACTTC. This translates into CAIRGGETQYF.

This clone appeared a few times. CDR3 sequence: CASTYPSSSGANVLTF. CDR3 coding DNA: TGTGCCAGTACCTACCCGTCTAGCTCTGGGGCCAACGTCCTGACTTTC. The gene calls are TRBV19 and TRBJ2-6, with D hard to call. Looked up from germline, CDR1 is LNHDA and CDR2 is SQIVND (reference sequence). The V gene lost 7 bases and the J gene lost 0 bases, with 13 bases spanning the gap. The CDR3 totals 16 residues.